This T cell receptor (beta chain) appears in the sequencing data of a study of PD-1 blockade in classical Hodgkin lymphoma. As concerns this clone: Its matching antigen is unknown.

The time point is: cycle 4 day 1 (C4D1), after more than five weeks of nivolumab. No patient escaped relapse after autologous stem cell transplantation, and brentuximab vedotin exposure varied. Complete response, partial response or progressive disease was recorded as best response. With 7 bases clipped from V and 6 bases from J, the junction kept 8 bases outside the gene matches. This CDR3 is 15 amino acids long. CDR1 and CDR2 from the germline V gene are WSHSY and SAAADI. Findings of the study overall: Exclusion was applied to patients who started nivolumab under 1 year after ASCT. Reports indicated that newly diagnosed patients had lower baseline TCR diversity than healthy donors did. Baseline diversity was lower in partial responders and progressors than complete responders.

Sequenced by immunoSEQ multiplex PCR; TCRdb stores in-frame clones only, minus some. Here the sample spans around 9,000 clones, around 87% being singletons. This chain joins TRBV10-2 and TRBJ2-3; 12 positions match TRBD1. This sequence was found in a human donor with classical Hodgkin lymphoma. The sample was peripheral blood mononuclear cells (PBMCs), taken before the fourth cycle of nivolumab. The CDR3 DNA follows: TGCGCCAGCACCAACCGGGACAGGGGGCCCGATACGCAGTATTTT. Its translation: CASTNRDRGPDTQYF.